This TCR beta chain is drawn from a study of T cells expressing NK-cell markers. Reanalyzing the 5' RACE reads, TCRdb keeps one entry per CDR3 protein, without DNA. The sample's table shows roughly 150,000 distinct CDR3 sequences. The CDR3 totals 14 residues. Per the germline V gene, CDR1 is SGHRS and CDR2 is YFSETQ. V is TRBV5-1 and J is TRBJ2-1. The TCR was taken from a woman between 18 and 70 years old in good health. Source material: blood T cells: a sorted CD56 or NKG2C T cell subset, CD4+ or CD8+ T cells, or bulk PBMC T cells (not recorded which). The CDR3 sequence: CASTPDGQNNEQFF. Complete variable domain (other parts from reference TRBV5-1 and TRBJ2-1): KAGVTQTPRYLIKTRGQQVTLSCSPISGHRSVSWYQQTPGQGLQFLFEYFSETQRNKGNFPGRFSGRQFSNSRSEMNVSTLELGDSALYLCASTPDGQNNEQFFGPGTRLTVL.